This T cell receptor beta chain is drawn from a study of blood T cell repertoires in COVID-19. The method was immunoSEQ multiplex PCR; TCRdb's version includes in-frame clones alone and lacks a portion of them. Of hundreds of thousands of clones listed, 70% to 90% are singletons. The CDR3 runs 11 residues. Trimming took off 6 bases at V and 13 bases at J, with 13 bases between the two ends. Germline CDR1 SNHLY, CDR2 FYNNEI. What was sequenced was PBMCs or T cells enriched from blood (not recorded which). This TCR derives from a woman aged 40 to 50 with acute COVID-19. The chain carries TRBV2 and TRBJ2-1, with D maybe TRBD2 (6 bases). The CDR3 protein is CASRLRLDQFF. As DNA, the CDR3 is TGTGCCAGCAGGCTAAGACTAGATCAGTTCTTC.